This is a list of T cell receptor beta chains from one sample in a study of neurological immune-mediated disorders. MiXCR, run by TCRdb on the 5' RACE reads, gives a single entry per CDR3 protein. This sample has tens of thousands of distinct CDR3 sequences, with roughly 15% found just once. The specimen was PBMCs. The source of these receptors is a female donor with HTLV-1-associated myelopathy (HAM/TSP). CDR3s include the opening cysteine and the closing phenylalanine or tryptophan. The D gene is left open where the match is weak. Only some rows state a clone size, as once, few, many or a class for expanded clones.

TRBV9	TRBD2	many	TRBJ2-1	TGTGCCAGCAGCGCACCGAAATGGGGACTAGCGGGGAGTGCCTACAATGAGCAGTTCTTC	CASSAPKWGLAGSAYNEQFF
TRBV6-6	TRBD2	few	TRBJ2-1	TGTGCCAGCAGTTACTCGATAAGTGGGAGCGGCGGGGGCTCCTACAATGAGCAGTTCTTC	CASSYSISGSGGGSYNEQFF
TRBV11-2	-	once	TRBJ2-4	TGTGCCAGCAGCTTCCTCCTGATGCGATCCGAAGCCAAAAACATTCAGTACTTC	CASSFLLMRSEAKNIQYF
TRBV5-1	TRBD1	-	TRBJ2-6	TGCGCCAGCAGCCAGGACAGGGGTTCCAAGGCCCTCTCTGGGGCCAACGTCCTGACTTTC	CASSQDRGSKALSGANVLTF
TRBV9	-	-	TRBJ1-3	TGTGCCAGCAGCGTAGTCGCCGATACTGGAAACACCATATATTTT	CASSVVADTGNTIYF
TRBV15	-	-	TRBJ2-7	TGTGCTACCAGCAGGGGCAGGGGTCTCTACGAGCAGTACTTC	CATSRGRGLYEQYF
TRBV7-2	TRBD2	few	TRBJ2-3	TGTGCCAGCAGCTTAGGGTTGGGGCCGGGGGGAGATACGCAGTATTTT	CASSLGLGPGGDTQYF
TRBV27	-	many	TRBJ2-3	TGTGCCAGCAGTTACCGGGGACCAGATACGCAGTATTTT	CASSYRGPDTQYF
TRBV7-7	-	many	TRBJ2-3	TGTGCCAGCAGCTTCCAAACGGGAGATACGCAGTATTTT	CASSFQTGDTQYF
TRBV6-5	TRBD2	-	TRBJ2-1	TGTGCCAGCAGTTGGTTTCTAGCGGGGGAAAGCTCCTACAATGAGCAGTTCTTC	CASSWFLAGESSYNEQFF
TRBV20-1	-	-	TRBJ2-1	TGCAGTGCTAGAGCGGGGGCCCAAGTCGGGCAGTTCTTC	CSARAGAQVGQFF
TRBV18	-	-	TRBJ2-1	TGTGCCAGCTCACCAAGGTCATCTAGCGAAGTGCAGCAGTTCTTC	CASSPRSSSEVQQFF